This is a list of T cell receptor beta chains from one sample in a study of CD8 T cells in ankylosing spondylitis. One entry per CDR3 protein, called by TCRdb with MiXCR from the 5' RACE reads. The table shows 15,000 to 20,000 distinct CDR3 sequences, with 7.5% to 9.5% occurring only once. The sample consisted of blood. These receptors all come from a male donor with ankylosing spondylitis or in good health (not recorded which). CDR3s include the opening cysteine and the closing phenylalanine or tryptophan. The D gene is left open where the match is weak. A row's size may be missing; if present it is once, few, many or a size class.

J gene	V gene	clone size	D gene	CDR3 DNA	CDR3 protein
TRBJ2-2	TRBV6-2/TRBV6-3	NA	NA	TGTGCCAGCAGTTACCTGGCGACCGGGGAGCTGTTTTTT	CASSYLATGELFF
TRBJ2-6	TRBV28	many	TRBD1	TGTGCCAGCAGTTTGGGACAGGCTGGGGCCAACGTCCTGACTTTC	CASSLGQAGANVLTF
TRBJ2-2	TRBV28	few	NA	TGTGCCAGCAGTTTTGGGCTGAACACCGGGGAGCTGTTTTTT	CASSFGLNTGELFF
TRBJ1-4	TRBV7-9	many	NA	TGTGCCAGCAGCCCCCTGGACAACGAAAAACTGTTTTTT	CASSPLDNEKLFF
TRBJ1-6	TRBV27	few	TRBD1	TGTGCCAGCAGTCCACAGGGGGATAGTTCACCCCTCCACTTT	CASSPQGDSSPLHF
TRBJ2-2	TRBV7-2	few	NA	TGTGCCAGCAGCTCCTCTGGGGGGGAGCTGTTTTTT	CASSSSGGELFF
TRBJ2-7	TRBV7-6	NA	NA	TGTGCCAGCAGCTTAGCGGGGGTGGGCGAGCAGTACTTC	CASSLAGVGEQYF
TRBJ1-1	TRBV5-1	NA	NA	TGCGCCAGCAGCTTGGGAGAAGGACAATTGGGGTCCACTGAAGCTTTCTTT	CASSLGEGQLGSTEAFF
TRBJ2-3	TRBV25-1	few	TRBD1	TGTGCCAGCAGTGAATATTATTTAAGGGGGCCAGATACGCAGTATTTT	CASSEYYLRGPDTQYF
TRBJ2-1	TRBV20-1	many	TRBD2	TGCAGTGCTAGGGATGAGCGGGGACTTAATATAGAGCAGTTCTTC	CSARDERGLNIEQFF
TRBJ1-5	TRBV28	NA	NA	TGTGCCAGCAGTTTATATGGGGTATTCAGCAATCAGCCCCAGCATTTT	CASSLYGVFSNQPQHF
TRBJ2-3	TRBV28	NA	TRBD2	TGTGCCAGCAGTTCGAGGGCGCGGGGGGTCCTGGCAGATACGCAGTATTTT	CASSSRARGVLADTQYF
TRBJ2-5	TRBV15	NA	NA	TGTGCCACCAGCCCCCCTTCCCGGGGAGAGACCCAGTACTTC	CATSPPSRGETQYF
TRBJ2-1	TRBV12-3/TRBV12-4	few	NA	TGTGCCAGCAGTCCACCGTCTGCTAGCGTTCTTGAGCAGTTCTTC	CASSPPSASVLEQFF
TRBJ2-1	TRBV12-3/TRBV12-4	many	TRBD2	TGTGCCAGCAGTTTATGGTTCCGGGAGGGATTCTACAATGAGCAGTTCTTC	CASSLWFREGFYNEQFF
TRBJ1-5	TRBV20-1	few	NA	TGCAGTGCACACCGTTCGTGGGGTCAGCCCCAGCATTTT	CSAHRSWGQPQHF
TRBJ2-3	TRBV24-1	many	TRBD1	TGTGCCACCAGTGATGGGACAGCAGATACGCAGTATTTT	CATSDGTADTQYF
TRBJ1-5	TRBV7-2	many	NA	TGTGCCAGCAGCCTAACGGGAAATAGCAATCAGCCCCAGCATTTT	CASSLTGNSNQPQHF
TRBJ2-2	TRBV29-1	NA	NA	TGCAGCGTTGAGGGGTTTAACGGGGAGCTGTTTTTT	CSVEGFNGELFF
TRBJ2-7	TRBV7-9	NA	NA	TGTGCCAGCAGCTTAGCGCGGACAGACTACGAGCAGTACTTC	CASSLARTDYEQYF
TRBJ2-2	TRBV29-1	many	NA	TGCAGCGTGGGAGGGGGGTTTGCCGGGGAGCTGTTTTTT	CSVGGGFAGELFF
TRBJ1-1	TRBV12-3/TRBV12-4	many	NA	TGTGCCAGCACTCCTCGGGTGGGCACTGAAGCTTTCTTT	CASTPRVGTEAFF